This T cell receptor beta chain originates from a study of blood T cell repertoires in COVID-19. Germline assignment: CDR1 MNHEY and CDR2 SVGEGT. V shed 7 bases, J shed 2 bases, and the junction held 25 bases outside the gene matches. This CDR3 spans 21 amino acids. Repertoires were generated with immunoSEQ multiplex PCR, while TCRdb's copy carries only in-frame clones and drops some. This sample has around 60,000 clones, with roughly 90% found just once. Material: peripheral blood. This receptor was identified in a human donor in a cohort sampled during active COVID-19. This chain links TRBV6-2 or TRBV6-3 with TRBJ1-5; 8 positions agree with TRBD1. CDR3 nucleotides: TGTGCCAGCACCCCATCGGCGGGACCGACAGGGGAAAGAAGGGGCAATCAGCCCCAGCATTTT. As protein: CASTPSAGPTGERRGNQPQHF.